The clone carrying this TCR beta chain was seen more than once but under ten times. The V gene lost 5 bases and the J gene lost 0 bases, with 16 bases spanning the gap. The CDR3 covers 15 residues. Germline V CDR1 and CDR2: DFQATT, SNEGSKA (reference sequence). TCRdb processed the 5' RACE reads anew with MiXCR; each CDR3 protein has one entry. Of approximately 90,000 distinct CDR3 sequences detected, around 10% appear once; the ten largest clones hold 6% to 7.5%. This sample was included in a study of spatial heterogeneity in lung cancer. Indicated time point: sample taken at primary tumor resection. Sequencing covered unsorted whole RNA taken from tumor, nontumor lung or frozen PBMC.

The sample here was PBMCs, taken at surgery. This sequence joins TRBV20-1 and TRBJ1-2; no clear D. The TCR comes from a male donor with early-stage non-small cell lung cancer. CDR3 amino acids: CSAPHSARANYGYTF. The CDR3 DNA reads as TGCAGTGCTCCCCATTCGGCCAGAGCTAACTATGGCTACACCTTC.